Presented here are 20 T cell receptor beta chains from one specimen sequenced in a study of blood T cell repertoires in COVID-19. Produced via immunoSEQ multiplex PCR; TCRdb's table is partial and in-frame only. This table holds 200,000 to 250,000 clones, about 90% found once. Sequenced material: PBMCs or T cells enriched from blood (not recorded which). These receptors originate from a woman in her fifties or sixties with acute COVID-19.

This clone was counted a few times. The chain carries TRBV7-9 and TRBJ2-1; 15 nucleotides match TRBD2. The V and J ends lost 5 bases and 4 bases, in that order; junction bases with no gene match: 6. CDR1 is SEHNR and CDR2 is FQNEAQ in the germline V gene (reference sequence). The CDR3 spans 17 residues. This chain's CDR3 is CASSPRTSGRVYNEQFF. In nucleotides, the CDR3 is TGTGCCAGCAGCCCCCGGACTAGCGGGAGGGTTTACAATGAGCAGTTCTTC.

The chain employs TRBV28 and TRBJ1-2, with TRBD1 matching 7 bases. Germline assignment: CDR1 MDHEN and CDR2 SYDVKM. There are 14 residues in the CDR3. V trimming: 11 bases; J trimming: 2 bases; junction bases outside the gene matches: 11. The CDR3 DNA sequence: TGTGCCGGCTCCCGAAGGGGGCGGAACTATGGCTACACCTTC. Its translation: CAGSRRGRNYGYTF.

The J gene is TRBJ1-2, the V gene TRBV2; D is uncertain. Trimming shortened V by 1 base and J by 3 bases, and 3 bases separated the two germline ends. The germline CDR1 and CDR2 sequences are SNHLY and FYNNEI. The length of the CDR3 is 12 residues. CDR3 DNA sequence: TGTGCCAGCAGTGAAGACTACTATGGCTACACCTTC. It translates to CASSEDYYGYTF.

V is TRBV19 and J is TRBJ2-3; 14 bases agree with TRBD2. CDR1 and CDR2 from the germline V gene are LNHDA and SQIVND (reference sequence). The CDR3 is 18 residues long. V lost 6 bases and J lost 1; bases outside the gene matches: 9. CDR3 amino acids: CASSWTSGRPTRTDTQYF. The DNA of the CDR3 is TGTGCCAGTAGCTGGACTAGCGGGAGGCCGACGCGCACAGATACGCAGTATTTT.

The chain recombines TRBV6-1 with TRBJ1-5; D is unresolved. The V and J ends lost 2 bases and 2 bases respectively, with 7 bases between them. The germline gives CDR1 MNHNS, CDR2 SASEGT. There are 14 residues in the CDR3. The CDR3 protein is CASSELTRNQPQHF. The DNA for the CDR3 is TGTGCCAGCAGTGAACTTACACGCAATCAGCCCCAGCATTTT.

CDR3 coding DNA: TGTGCCAGCAGCCAAGGGGCCAACAGGGGCTCCTATGGCTACACCTTC. Protein product: CASSQGANRGSYGYTF. The J gene is TRBJ1-2, the V gene TRBV3-1 (or the pseudogene TRBV3-2); 7 bases match TRBD1. V gave up 1 base and J gave up 4 bases; unmatched junction bases: 9. Germline V lookup: CDR1 LGHDT, CDR2 YNNKEL (reference sequence). The CDR3 has 16 amino acids.

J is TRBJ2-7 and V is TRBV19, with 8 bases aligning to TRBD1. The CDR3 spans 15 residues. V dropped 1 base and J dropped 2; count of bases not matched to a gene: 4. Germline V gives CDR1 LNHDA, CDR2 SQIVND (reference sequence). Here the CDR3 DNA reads TGTGCCAGTAGTATAGTTCAGGGGGCGACCTACGAGCAGTACTTC. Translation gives CASSIVQGATYEQYF. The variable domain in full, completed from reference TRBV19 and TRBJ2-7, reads DGGITQSPKYLFRKEGQNVTLSCEQNLNHDAMYWYRQDPGQGLRLIYYSQIVNDFQKGDIAEGYSVSREKKESFPLTVTSAQKNPTAFYLCASSIVQGATYEQYFGPGTRLTVT.

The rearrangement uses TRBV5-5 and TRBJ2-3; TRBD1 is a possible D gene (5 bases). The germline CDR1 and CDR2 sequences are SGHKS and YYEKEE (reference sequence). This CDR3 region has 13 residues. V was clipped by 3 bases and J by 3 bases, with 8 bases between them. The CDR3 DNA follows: TGTGCCAGCAGCTCAGGGTTTACAGATACGCAGTATTTT. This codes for CASSSGFTDTQYF. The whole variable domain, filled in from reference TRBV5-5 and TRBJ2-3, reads DAGVTQSPTHLIKTRGQQVTLRCSPISGHKSVSWYQQVLGQGPQFIFQYYEKEERGRGNFPDRFSARQFPNYSSELNVNALLLGDSALYLCASSSGFTDTQYFGPGTRLTVL.

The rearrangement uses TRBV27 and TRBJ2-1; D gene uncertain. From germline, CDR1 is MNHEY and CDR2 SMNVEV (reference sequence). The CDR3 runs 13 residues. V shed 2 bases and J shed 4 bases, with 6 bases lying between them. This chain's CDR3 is CASSLARYNEQFF. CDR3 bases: TGTGCCAGCAGTTTAGCCAGATACAATGAGCAGTTCTTC.

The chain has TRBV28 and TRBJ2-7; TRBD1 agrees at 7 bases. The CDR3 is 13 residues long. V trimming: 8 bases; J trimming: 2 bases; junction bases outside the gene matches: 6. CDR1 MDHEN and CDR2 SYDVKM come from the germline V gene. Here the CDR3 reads CASGTELPYEQYF. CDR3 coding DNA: TGTGCCAGCGGGACAGAGCTACCCTACGAGCAGTACTTC.

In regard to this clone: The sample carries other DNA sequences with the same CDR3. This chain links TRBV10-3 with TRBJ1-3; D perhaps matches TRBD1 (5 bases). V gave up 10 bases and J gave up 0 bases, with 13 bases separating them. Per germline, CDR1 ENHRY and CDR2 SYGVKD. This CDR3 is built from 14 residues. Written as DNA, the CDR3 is TGTGCCACCCGGAGGGGAGACTCTGGAAACACCATATATTTT. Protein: CATRRGDSGNTIYF.

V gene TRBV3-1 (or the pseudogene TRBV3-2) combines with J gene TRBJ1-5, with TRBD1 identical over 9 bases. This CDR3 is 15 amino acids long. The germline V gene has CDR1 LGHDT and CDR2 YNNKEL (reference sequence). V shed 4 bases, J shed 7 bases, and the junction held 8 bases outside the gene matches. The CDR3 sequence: CASSPSDRGSQPQHF. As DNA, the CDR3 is TGTGCCAGCAGCCCATCGGACAGGGGATCCCAGCCCCAGCATTTT.

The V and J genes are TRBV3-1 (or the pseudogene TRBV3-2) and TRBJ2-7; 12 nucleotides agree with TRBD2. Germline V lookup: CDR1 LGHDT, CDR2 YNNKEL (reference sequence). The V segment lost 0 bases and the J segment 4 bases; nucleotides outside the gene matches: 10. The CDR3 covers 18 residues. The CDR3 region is CASSQDSGTGLAGYEQYF. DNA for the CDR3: TGTGCCAGCAGCCAAGATTCGGGGACTGGACTAGCGGGATACGAGCAGTACTTC.

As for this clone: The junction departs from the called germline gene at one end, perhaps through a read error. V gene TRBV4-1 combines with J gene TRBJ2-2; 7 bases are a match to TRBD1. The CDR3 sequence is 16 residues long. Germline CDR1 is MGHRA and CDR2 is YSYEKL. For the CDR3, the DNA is TGCGCCAGCAGCCAAGAAGCCAGGGGGAACTCCGGGGAGCTGTTTTTT. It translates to CASSQEARGNSGELFF.

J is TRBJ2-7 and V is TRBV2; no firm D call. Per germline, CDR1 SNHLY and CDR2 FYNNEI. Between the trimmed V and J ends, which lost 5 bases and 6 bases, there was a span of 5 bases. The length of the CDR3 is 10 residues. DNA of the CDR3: TGTGCCAGCAGTTGGGCCGAGCAGTACTTC. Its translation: CASSWAEQYF.

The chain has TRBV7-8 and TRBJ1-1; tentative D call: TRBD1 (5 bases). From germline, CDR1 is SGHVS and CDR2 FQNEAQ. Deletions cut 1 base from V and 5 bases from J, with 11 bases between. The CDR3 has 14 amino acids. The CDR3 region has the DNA TGTGCCAGCAGCTTAGAGCGGGGACGGACTGAAGCTTTCTTT. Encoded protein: CASSLERGRTEAFF.

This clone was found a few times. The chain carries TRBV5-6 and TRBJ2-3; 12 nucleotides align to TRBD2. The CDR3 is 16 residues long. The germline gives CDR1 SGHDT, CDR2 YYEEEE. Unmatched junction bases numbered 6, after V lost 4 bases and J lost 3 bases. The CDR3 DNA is TGTGCCAGCAGCGGACTAGCGGGACGTGGAACAGATACGCAGTATTTT. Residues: CASSGLAGRGTDTQYF. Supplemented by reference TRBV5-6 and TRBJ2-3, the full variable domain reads DAGVTQSPTHLIKTRGQQVTLRCSPKSGHDTVSWYQQALGQGPQFIFQYYEEEERQRGNFPDRFSGHQFPNYSSELNVNALLLGDSALYLCASSGLAGRGTDTQYFGPGTRLTVL.

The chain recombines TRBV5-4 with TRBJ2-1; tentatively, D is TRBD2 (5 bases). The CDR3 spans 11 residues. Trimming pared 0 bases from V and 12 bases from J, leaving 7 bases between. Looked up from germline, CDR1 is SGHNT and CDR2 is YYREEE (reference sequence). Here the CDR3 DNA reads TGTGCCAGCAGCTTGGGCGAGGGGCAGTTCTTC. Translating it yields CASSLGEGQFF.

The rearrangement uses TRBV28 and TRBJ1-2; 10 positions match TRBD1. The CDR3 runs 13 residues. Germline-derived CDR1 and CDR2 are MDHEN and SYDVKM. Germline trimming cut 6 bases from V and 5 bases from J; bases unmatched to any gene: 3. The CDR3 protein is CASRTGQGYGYTF. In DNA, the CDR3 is TGTGCCAGCAGAACGGGACAGGGGTATGGCTACACCTTC.

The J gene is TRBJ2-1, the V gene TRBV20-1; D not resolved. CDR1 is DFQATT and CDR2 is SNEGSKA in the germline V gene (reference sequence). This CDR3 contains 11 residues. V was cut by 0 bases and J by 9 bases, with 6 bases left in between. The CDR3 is CSARDISEQFF. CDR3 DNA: TGCAGTGCTAGAGATATCAGTGAGCAGTTCTTC.